These T cell receptor beta chains were read from a single sample in a study of T cells in Graves' hyperthyroidism and ophthalmopathy. MiXCR was run by TCRdb on the multiplex PCR reads, yielding one entry per CDR3 protein. This sample has 650,000 to 800,000 distinct CDR3 sequences, with roughly 45% found just once. The sequenced sample consisted of peripheral blood or thyroid tissue (not recorded which). These TCRs come from an adult man with Graves' disease, either hyperthyroidism or ophthalmopathy (not recorded which). CDR3s include the opening cysteine and the closing phenylalanine or tryptophan. D genes are given only for firm matches. Only some rows state a clone size, as once, few, many or a class for expanded clones.

TRBV9	few	TRBJ1-2	NA	TGTGCCAGCAGCGTGGGACCGACTAACTATGGCTACACCTTC	CASSVGPTNYGYTF
TRBV2	many	TRBJ2-2	NA	TGTGCCAGCAGAGGCAGGCCGAACACCGGGGAGCTGTTTTTT	CASRGRPNTGELFF
TRBV27	NA	TRBJ1-2	TRBD1	TGTGCCAGCAGTTTCGGACAGGTGGGGTATGGCTACACCTTC	CASSFGQVGYGYTF
TRBV7-2	NA	TRBJ1-2	NA	TGTGCCAGCAGCTTAGGGACTATATGGGGGACCTATGGCTACACCTTC	CASSLGTIWGTYGYTF
TRBV7-2	NA	TRBJ1-2	NA	TGTGCCAGCAGCTTAAGCGTCCTACGGGCCGCCTATGGCTACACCTTC	CASSLSVLRAAYGYTF
TRBV19	NA	TRBJ1-5	NA	TGTGCCAGTAGTACCCGCAGGGCGCAGCCCCAGCATTTT	CASSTRRAQPQHF
TRBV10-3	many	TRBJ2-7	NA	TGTGCCATCAGTGAAGGGGTGGGGGGCTCTAAGATTGATGAGCAGTACTTC	CAISEGVGGSKIDEQYF
TRBV24-1	NA	TRBJ2-1	NA	TGTGCCACCAGCGACGTACAGGGTTCCGATGAGCAGTTCTTC	CATSDVQGSDEQFF
TRBV7-9	few	TRBJ1-2	TRBD1	TGTGCCAGCAGCCAGCCGGACAGGGGAAGTGGCTACACCTTC	CASSQPDRGSGYTF
TRBV7-9	few	TRBJ2-7	TRBD2	TGTGCCAGCAGGGGCGGAACTAGCGGGATCTCACACGAGCAGTACTTC	CASRGGTSGISHEQYF
TRBV5-1	few	TRBJ1-1	NA	TGCGCCAGCAGCCCGGAAGGGACACCGAACACTGAAGCTTTCTTT	CASSPEGTPNTEAFF